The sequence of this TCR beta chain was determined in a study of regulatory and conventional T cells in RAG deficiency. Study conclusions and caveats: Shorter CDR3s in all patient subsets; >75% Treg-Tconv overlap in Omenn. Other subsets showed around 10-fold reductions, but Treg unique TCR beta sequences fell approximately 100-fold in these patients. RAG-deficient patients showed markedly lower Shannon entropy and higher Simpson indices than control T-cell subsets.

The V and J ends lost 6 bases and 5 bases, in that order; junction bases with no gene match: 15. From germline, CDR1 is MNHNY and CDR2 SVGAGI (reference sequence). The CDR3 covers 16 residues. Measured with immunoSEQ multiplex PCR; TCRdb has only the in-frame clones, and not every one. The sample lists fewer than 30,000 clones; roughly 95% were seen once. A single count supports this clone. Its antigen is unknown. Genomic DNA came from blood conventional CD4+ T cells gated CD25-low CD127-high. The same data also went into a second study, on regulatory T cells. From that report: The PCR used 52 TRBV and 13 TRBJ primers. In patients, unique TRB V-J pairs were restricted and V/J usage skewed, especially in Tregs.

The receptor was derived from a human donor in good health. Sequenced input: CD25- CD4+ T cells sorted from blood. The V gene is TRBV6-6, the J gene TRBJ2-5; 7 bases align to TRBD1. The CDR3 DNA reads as TGTGCCAGCAGCCAGGGGTCCCAGGGGGTATGGGAGACCCAGTACTTC. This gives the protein CASSQGSQGVWETQYF.